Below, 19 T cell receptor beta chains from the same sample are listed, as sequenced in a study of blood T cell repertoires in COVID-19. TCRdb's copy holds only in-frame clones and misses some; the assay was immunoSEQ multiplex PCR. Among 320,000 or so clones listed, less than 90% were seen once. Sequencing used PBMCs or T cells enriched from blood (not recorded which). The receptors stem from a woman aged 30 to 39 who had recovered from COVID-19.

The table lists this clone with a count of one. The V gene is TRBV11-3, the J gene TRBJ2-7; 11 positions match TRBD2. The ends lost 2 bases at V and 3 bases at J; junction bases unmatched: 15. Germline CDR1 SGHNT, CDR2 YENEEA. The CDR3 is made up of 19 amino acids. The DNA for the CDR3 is TGTGCCAGCAGCTTAATATCATTGGGGACTAGCGGTTCTTTCTACGAGCAGTACTTC. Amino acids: CASSLISLGTSGSFYEQYF.

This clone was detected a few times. The CDR3 reads CSVWQAHTGELFF. CDR3 nucleotides: TGCAGCGTTTGGCAGGCCCACACCGGGGAGCTGTTTTTT. The chain combines TRBV29-1 with TRBJ2-2; the D is unclear. The CDR3 is made up of 13 amino acids. Germline V lookup: CDR1 SQVTM, CDR2 ANQGSEA. V lost 5 bases and J lost 3, with 10 bases in between.

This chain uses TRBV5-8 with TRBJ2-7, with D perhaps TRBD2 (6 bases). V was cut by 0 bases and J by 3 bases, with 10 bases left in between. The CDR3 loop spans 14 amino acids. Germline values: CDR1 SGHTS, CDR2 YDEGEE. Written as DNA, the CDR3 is TGTGCCAGCAGCTTGGGCGCGGGAAACTACGAGCAGTACTTC. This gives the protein CASSLGAGNYEQYF.

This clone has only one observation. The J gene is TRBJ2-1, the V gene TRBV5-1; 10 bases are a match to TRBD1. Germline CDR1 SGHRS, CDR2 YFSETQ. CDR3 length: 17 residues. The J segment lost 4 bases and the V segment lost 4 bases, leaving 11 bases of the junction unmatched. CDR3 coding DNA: TGCGCCAGCAGCCTGAGTGTGGGGACAGGGGTTTACAATGAGCAGTTCTTC. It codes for CASSLSVGTGVYNEQFF.

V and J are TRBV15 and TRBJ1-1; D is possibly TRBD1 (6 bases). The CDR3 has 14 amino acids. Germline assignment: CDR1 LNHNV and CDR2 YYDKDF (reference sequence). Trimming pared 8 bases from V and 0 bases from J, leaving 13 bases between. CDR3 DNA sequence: TGTGCCACCGGATTCCAGGGGCTGAACACTGAAGCTTTCTTT. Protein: CATGFQGLNTEAFF.

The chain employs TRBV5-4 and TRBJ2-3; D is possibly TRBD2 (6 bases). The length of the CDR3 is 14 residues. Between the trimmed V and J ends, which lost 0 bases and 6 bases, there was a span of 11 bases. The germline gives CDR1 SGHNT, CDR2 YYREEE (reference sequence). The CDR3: CASSLVLAPDTQYF. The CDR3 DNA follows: TGTGCCAGCAGCTTGGTACTAGCCCCCGATACGCAGTATTTT.

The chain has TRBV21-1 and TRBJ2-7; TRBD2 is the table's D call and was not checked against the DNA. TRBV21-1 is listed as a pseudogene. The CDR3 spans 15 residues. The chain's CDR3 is CASSKRSGRSYEQYF. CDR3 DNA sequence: TGTGCCAGCAGCAAACGTAGCGGGAGATCCTACGAGCAGTACTTC.

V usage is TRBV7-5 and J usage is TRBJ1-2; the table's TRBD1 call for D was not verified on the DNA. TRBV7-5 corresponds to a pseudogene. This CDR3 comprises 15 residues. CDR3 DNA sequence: TGTGTCAGAAGCGCAGACAGGGGGCGGAGCTATGGCTACACCTTC. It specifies CVRSADRGRSYGYTF.

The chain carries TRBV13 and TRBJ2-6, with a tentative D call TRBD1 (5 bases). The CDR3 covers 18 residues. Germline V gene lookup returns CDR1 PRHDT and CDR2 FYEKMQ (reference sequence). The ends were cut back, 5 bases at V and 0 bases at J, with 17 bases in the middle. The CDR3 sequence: CASSKQVRVSSGANVLTF. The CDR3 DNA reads TGTGCCAGCAGCAAACAGGTCCGGGTAAGCTCTGGGGCCAACGTCCTGACTTTC.

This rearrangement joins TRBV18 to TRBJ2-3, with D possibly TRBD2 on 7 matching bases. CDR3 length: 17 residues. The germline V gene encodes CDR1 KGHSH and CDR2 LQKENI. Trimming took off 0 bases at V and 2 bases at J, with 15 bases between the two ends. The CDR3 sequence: CASSPPAGAKFTDTQYF. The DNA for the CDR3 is TGTGCCAGCTCACCACCCGCGGGGGCCAAATTCACAGATACGCAGTATTTT.

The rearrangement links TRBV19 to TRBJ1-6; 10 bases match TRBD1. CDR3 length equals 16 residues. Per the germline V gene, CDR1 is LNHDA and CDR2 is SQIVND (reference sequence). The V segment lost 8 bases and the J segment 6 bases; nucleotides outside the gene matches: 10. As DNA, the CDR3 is TGTGCCAGTGGCCAGACAGGGGGCGCGGGTAATTCACCCCTCCACTTT. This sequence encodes CASGQTGGAGNSPLHF.

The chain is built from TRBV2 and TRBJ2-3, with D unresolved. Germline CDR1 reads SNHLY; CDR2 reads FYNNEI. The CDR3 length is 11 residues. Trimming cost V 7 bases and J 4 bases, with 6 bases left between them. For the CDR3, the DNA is TGTGCCAGCATCCTAGCAGATACGCAGTATTTT. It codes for CASILADTQYF.

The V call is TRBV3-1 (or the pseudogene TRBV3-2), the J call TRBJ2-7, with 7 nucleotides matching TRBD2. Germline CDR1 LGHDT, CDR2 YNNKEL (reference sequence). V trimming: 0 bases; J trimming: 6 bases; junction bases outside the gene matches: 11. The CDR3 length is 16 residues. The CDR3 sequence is CASSQEPGPRGGEQYF. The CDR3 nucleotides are TGTGCCAGCAGCCAAGAACCGGGTCCTCGCGGGGGCGAGCAGTACTTC.

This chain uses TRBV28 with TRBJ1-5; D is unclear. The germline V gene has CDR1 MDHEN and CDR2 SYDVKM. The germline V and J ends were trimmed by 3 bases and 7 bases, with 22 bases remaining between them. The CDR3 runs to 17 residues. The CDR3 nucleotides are TGTGCCAGCAGTTTTGAGCAAGTGTTCCGGGTGTCCCAGCCCCAGCATTTT. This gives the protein CASSFEQVFRVSQPQHF.

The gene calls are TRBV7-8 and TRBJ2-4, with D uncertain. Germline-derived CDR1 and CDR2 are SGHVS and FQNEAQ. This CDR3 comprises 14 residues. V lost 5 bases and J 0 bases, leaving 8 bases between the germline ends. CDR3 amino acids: CASSLTVAKNIQYF. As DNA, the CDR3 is TGTGCCAGCAGCCTAACGGTAGCCAAAAACATTCAGTACTTC.

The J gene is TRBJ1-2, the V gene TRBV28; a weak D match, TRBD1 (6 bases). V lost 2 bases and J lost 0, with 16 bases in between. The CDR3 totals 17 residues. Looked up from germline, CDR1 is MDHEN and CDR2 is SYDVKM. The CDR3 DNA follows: TGTGCCAGCAGTTTAGGACAGCTCCTATTCTCTAACTATGGCTACACCTTC. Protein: CASSLGQLLFSNYGYTF.

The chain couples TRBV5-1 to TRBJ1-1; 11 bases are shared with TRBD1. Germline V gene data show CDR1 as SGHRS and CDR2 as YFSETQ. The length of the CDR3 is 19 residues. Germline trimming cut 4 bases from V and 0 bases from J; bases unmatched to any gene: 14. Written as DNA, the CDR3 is TGCGCCAGCAGCCCTGGCCTGGGACAGGGGGTATACATGAACACTGAAGCTTTCTTT. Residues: CASSPGLGQGVYMNTEAFF.

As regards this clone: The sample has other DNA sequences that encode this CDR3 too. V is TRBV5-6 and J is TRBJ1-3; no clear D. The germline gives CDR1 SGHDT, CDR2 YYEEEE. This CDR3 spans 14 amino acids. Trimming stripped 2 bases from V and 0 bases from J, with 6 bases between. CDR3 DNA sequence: TGTGCCAGCAGCTTAGGGAGCTCTGGAAACACCATATATTTT. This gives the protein CASSLGSSGNTIYF.

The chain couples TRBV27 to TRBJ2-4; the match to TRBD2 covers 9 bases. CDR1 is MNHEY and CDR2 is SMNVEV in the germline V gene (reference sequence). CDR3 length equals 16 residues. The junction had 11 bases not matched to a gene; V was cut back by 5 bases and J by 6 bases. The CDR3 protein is CASSPIGAGGLNIQYF. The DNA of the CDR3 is TGTGCCAGCAGTCCTATTGGAGCGGGGGGCTTAAACATTCAGTACTTC.